What follows describes a single TCR beta chain. The target antigen is unknown. CDR1 and CDR2 (germline): LGHDT, YNNKEL (reference sequence). CDR3 size: 14 residues. Trimming took off 3 bases at V and 3 bases at J, with 9 bases between the two ends. The data derive from a study of T cell repertoires in cytomegalovirus infection. Across the study: It can be stated that public TCR beta signatures indicated CMV infection as well as a matching HLA type. General observations from the study: Dominant in the ex vivo response were TCR beta clonotypes restricted by HLA-C and specific for CMV.

From the reads, TCRdb called clonotypes with MiXCR, one entry per CDR3 protein. The sample consists of about 400,000 distinct CDR3 sequences, 18% of them appearing once. Sequenced input: PBMCs. V and J are TRBV3-1 and TRBJ2-1; D is undetermined. This clonotype originated in a human donor in good health (CMV status not recorded). Some clones in this sample may be carry-over from other donors' samples. CDR3 coding DNA: TGTGCCAGCAGCCAGCGTTCTAGCTACAATGAGCAGTTCTTC. Residues: CASSQRSSYNEQFF.